These 18 T cell receptor beta chains share one sample of origin, sequenced in a study of T cell changes during pregnancy in multiple sclerosis. Here immunoSEQ multiplex PCR was the method, and the copy in TCRdb shows in-frame clones only, minus some. The top ten clones hold 6% to 8.5% of a sample with roughly 24,000 clones, roughly nine tenths of them seen once. Sequenced here: CD8+ T cells from peripheral blood mononuclear cells, sampled after pregnancy. These receptors came from a female donor with multiple sclerosis, enrolled in a pregnancy study.

The table lists this clone with a count of one. This chain joins TRBV4-2 and TRBJ2-5, with 11 bases aligning to TRBD2. The better agreement between TRBJ2-7 and the DNA end casts doubt on the J call. This CDR3 has 15 amino acids. Germline V gene sequence: CDR1 LGHNA, CDR2 YNFKEQ. CDR3 coding DNA: TGTGCCAGCAGCCAACCCGGGACTAGCGGCTACGAGCAGTACTTC. Protein sequence: CASSQPGTSGYEQYF.

Here the CDR3 DNA reads TGTGCCAGCAGCTTGGGTCGAGGATATGACGAGCAGTACTTC. As protein: CASSLGRGYDEQYF. V usage is TRBV5-4 and J usage is TRBJ2-7, with D uncertain. Trimming left V 0 bases short and J 5 bases short, with 12 bases between. Germline CDR1 SGHNT, CDR2 YYREEE (reference sequence). The length of the CDR3 is 14 residues.

The V gene is TRBV4-2, the J gene TRBJ2-1; D unclear. This CDR3 spans 15 amino acids. Germline CDR1 and CDR2: LGHNA and YNFKEQ. Trimming removed 0 bases from V and 5 bases from J, with 11 bases in between. The CDR3 is CASSQEARGHNEQFF. The CDR3 DNA reads as TGTGCCAGCAGCCAAGAAGCACGAGGCCACAATGAGCAGTTCTTC.

Worth noting for this clone: This CDR3 is also generated by other DNA sequences in the sample. The chain couples TRBV4-1 to TRBJ2-7; possibly TRBD1 for D (5 bases). Trimming stripped 0 bases from V and 3 bases from J, with 9 bases between. The CDR3 has 14 residues. Germline CDR1 and CDR2: MGHRA and YSYEKL. CDR3 residues: CASSQDAGYYEQYF. CDR3 DNA sequence: TGCGCCAGCAGCCAAGATGCAGGGTACTACGAGCAGTACTTC.

The chain has TRBV4-2 and TRBJ2-3, with 10 bases aligning to TRBD2. CDR3 length: 17 residues. Germline assignment: CDR1 LGHNA and CDR2 YNFKEQ. The junction had 10 bases not matched to a gene; V was cut back by 1 base and J by 6 bases. The CDR3 nucleotides are TGTGCCAGCAGCCAAGTGGGTAATAGCGGGAGGAGTGATACGCAGTATTTT. Residues: CASSQVGNSGRSDTQYF.

This chain connects TRBV29-1 to TRBJ2-3; TRBD2 agrees at 8 bases. The CDR3 consists of 13 residues. Trimming removed 6 bases from V and 0 bases from J; junction bases left unmatched: 2. The germline gives CDR1 SQVTM, CDR2 ANQGSEA. This chain's CDR3 is CSVLAASTDTQYF. The CDR3 nucleotides read TGCAGCGTACTAGCGGCAAGCACAGATACGCAGTATTTT.

This clone was seen only once. The chain combines TRBV7-7 with TRBJ2-5, with D possibly matching TRBD1 (6 bases). Trimming removed 2 bases at V and 1 base at J, with 11 bases between. Germline V CDR1 and CDR2: SSHAT, FNYEAQ (reference sequence). The CDR3 totals 15 residues. CDR3 bases: TGTGCCAGCAGCTTAACGACAGGTGGCCAAGAGACCCAGTACTTC. Amino acids: CASSLTTGGQETQYF.

CDR3 DNA: TGTGCCAGCAGTGACAATAGCGGGAGCAACGAGCAGTACTTC. Its protein product is CASSDNSGSNEQYF. J is TRBJ2-7 and V is TRBV6-4, with 9 bases matching TRBD2. This CDR3 contains 14 residues. Germline-derived CDR1 and CDR2 are MRHNA and SNTAGT. V lost 2 bases, J lost 5 bases, and 4 bases stayed unmatched.

This clone appeared once. The chain combines TRBV7-6 with TRBJ2-7, with 14 bases matching TRBD2. Germline values: CDR1 SGHVS, CDR2 FNYEAQ. The junction had 14 bases not matched to a gene; V was cut back by 6 bases and J by 4 bases. CDR3 size: 18 residues. CDR3 nucleotides: TGTGCCAGCAGTCGTTCTCCGGGACTAGCGGGGGCTGATTACGAGCAGTACTTC. Amino acids: CASSRSPGLAGADYEQYF.

This chain connects TRBV28 to TRBJ1-2; D remains ambiguous. Germline V gene data show CDR1 as MDHEN and CDR2 as SYDVKM. The V end lost 3 bases, the J end lost 3 bases, and 17 bases lay between the germline ends. The CDR3 consists of 16 residues. This CDR3 reads CASSLPEGGLYYGYTF. The CDR3 coding sequence is TGTGCCAGCAGTTTGCCCGAAGGAGGCTTGTACTATGGCTACACCTTC.

The chain uses TRBV5-5 and TRBJ1-3; 10 bases align to TRBD1. The J segment lost 4 bases and the V segment lost 3 bases, leaving 4 bases of the junction unmatched. CDR3 length: 15 residues. CDR1 and CDR2 from the germline V gene are SGHKS and YYEKEE (reference sequence). CDR3 DNA: TGTGCCAGCAGCTGGGGACAGGGGAGAGGAAACACCATATATTTT. Translated, it gives CASSWGQGRGNTIYF.

This clone showed up just a few times. The chain combines TRBV10-3 with TRBJ2-7; 11 nucleotides match TRBD2. CDR3 length: 15 residues. Germline trimming cut 4 bases from V and 4 bases from J; bases unmatched to any gene: 6. CDR1 is ENHRY, CDR2 SYGVKD, per germline. The CDR3, as DNA: TGTGCCATCAGTGGACCCGGGACTAGCGGATACGAGCAGTACTTC. Protein product: CAISGPGTSGYEQYF.

This rearrangement joins TRBV27 to TRBJ1-1; D is unclear. Germline assignment: CDR1 MNHEY and CDR2 SMNVEV (reference sequence). Trimming left V 6 bases short and J 4 bases short, with 6 bases between. CDR3 size: 11 residues. The CDR3 reads CASRGGTEAFF. CDR3 DNA: TGTGCCAGCAGAGGCGGCACTGAAGCTTTCTTT.

The CDR3 sequence: CASSRGLAIEQYF. The CDR3 DNA reads as TGTGCCAGCAGCCGGGGACTAGCAATCGAGCAGTACTTC. The rearrangement joins TRBV11-2 to TRBJ2-7; 9 positions match TRBD2. Germline V gives CDR1 SGHAT, CDR2 FQNNGV. Germline trimming cut 5 bases from V and 6 bases from J; bases unmatched to any gene: 5. The CDR3 has 13 amino acids.

This clone was seen ten or more times. The rearrangement uses TRBV6-1 and TRBJ2-5; tentatively, D is TRBD2 (5 bases). The CDR3 spans 14 residues. V gave up 1 base and J gave up 1 base, with 7 bases separating them. Germline V gene data show CDR1 as MNHNS and CDR2 as SASEGT. CDR3 protein: CASSEVAGQETQYF. In DNA, the CDR3 is TGTGCCAGCAGTGAAGTGGCGGGCCAAGAGACCCAGTACTTC.

The chain recombines TRBV6-5 with TRBJ2-7; the match to TRBD1 covers 8 bases. With V trimmed by 7 bases and J by 4 bases, 6 bases remained unmatched. The germline V gene has CDR1 MNHEY and CDR2 SVGAGI. The CDR3 runs 13 residues. CDR3 sequence: CASIGQGLYEQYF. In nucleotides, the CDR3 is TGTGCCAGCATTGGACAGGGTTTGTACGAGCAGTACTTC.

This chain links TRBV5-5 with TRBJ2-3, with 7 bases lining up with TRBD2. CDR3 size: 14 residues. The germline CDR1 and CDR2 sequences are SGHKS and YYEKEE (reference sequence). The trim removed 0 bases at V and 6 bases at J, leaving 4 bases unmatched. The CDR3: CASSLGGSGDTQYF. For the CDR3, the DNA is TGTGCCAGCAGCTTGGGCGGGAGTGGGGATACGCAGTATTTT. The full variable domain, its missing parts supplied by reference TRBV5-5 and TRBJ2-3, is DAGVTQSPTHLIKTRGQQVTLRCSPISGHKSVSWYQQVLGQGPQFIFQYYEKEERGRGNFPDRFSARQFPNYSSELNVNALLLGDSALYLCASSLGGSGDTQYFGPGTRLTVL.

The rearrangement uses TRBV11-2 and TRBJ2-1, with D perhaps TRBD1 (6 bases). Germline V gene data show CDR1 as SGHAT and CDR2 as FQNNGV. The CDR3 extends over 16 amino acids. Trimming cost V 5 bases and J 6 bases, with 20 bases left between them. In DNA, the CDR3 is TGTGCCAGCAGCGGTCGCTTCTGGGGGCGCTTCAATGAGCAGTTCTTC. It translates to CASSGRFWGRFNEQFF.